The present entry profiles one TCR beta chain with its context. This CDR3 comprises 14 residues. Germline CDR1 is SGDLS and CDR2 is YYNGEE. The germline V and J ends were trimmed by 0 bases and 3 bases, with 6 bases remaining between them. This record comes from a study of blood T cell repertoires in COVID-19. About the research overall: COVID-19 samples from acute and convalescent phases originated in the United States, Italy and Spain.

Authors' analysis steps: By means of reference gene primer amplification, nucleated cell counts were estimated. TCRdb's copy holds only in-frame clones and misses some; the assay was immunoSEQ multiplex PCR. V, J and clone size were drawn from that table, and D and trimming were deduced from the DNA. The sample holds some 150,000 clones; 78% are singletons and the top ten take around 14%. The rearrangement uses TRBV9 and TRBJ2-2, with unresolved D. This sequence was found in an elderly woman with acute or convalescent COVID-19. Sequences were obtained from peripheral blood. The CDR3: CASSVVQYTGELFF. Here the CDR3 DNA reads TGTGCCAGCAGCGTAGTGCAGTACACCGGGGAGCTGTTTTTT.